The rows below give T cell receptor beta chains drawn from one sample of a study of T cell responses to AZD1222 COVID-19 vaccine. Assay used: immunoSEQ multiplex PCR; TCRdb lists only in-frame clones, some missing. Among over 70,000 clones listed, 88% were seen once. The sample here was peripheral blood, taken on day 0 of MenACWY control vaccination. Receptors originate from an adult in good health. CDR3s include the opening cysteine and the closing phenylalanine or tryptophan. D genes are given only for firm matches. Expanded clones get a size class; other rows say once, few or many, or leave the size out.

d_call,cdr3_length,j_call,v_call,clone_size,cdr3_nt,cdr3_aa
.,15,TRBJ1-2,TRBV15,.,TGTGCCACCAGCAGAGATCGGTCAGGGGCGTATGGCTACACCTTC,CATSRDRSGAYGYTF
.,13,TRBJ2-3,TRBV3-1/TRBV3-2,.,TGTGCCAGCAGCCAAGTGCTGACAGATACGCAGTATTTT,CASSQVLTDTQYF
.,15,TRBJ2-7,TRBV6-5,.,TGTGCCAGCAGTTACTCGATGGGCCATTCCTACGAGCAGTACTTC,CASSYSMGHSYEQYF
.,14,TRBJ2-5,TRBV25-1,once,TGTGCCAGCAGTGAAGCTGAGAACTGGGGGACCCAGTACTTC,CASSEAENWGTQYF
TRBD1,15,TRBJ2-1,TRBV2,.,TGTGCCAGCAGGGCCGACAGGGGGGACTACAATGAGCAGTTCTTC,CASRADRGDYNEQFF
.,13,TRBJ2-5,TRBV19,.,TGTGCCAGCGGCCTGAACAGAGAAGAGACCCAGTACTTC,CASGLNREETQYF
.,18,TRBJ1-3,TRBV18,few,TGTGCCAGCTCACCCGAACCGGGACAAATTTTCTCTGGAAACACCATATATTTT,CASSPEPGQIFSGNTIYF
.,13,TRBJ2-2,TRBV20-1,.,TGCAGTGCCAGTAGCGGCGGAACCGGGGAGCTGTTTTTT,CSASSGGTGELFF
TRBD1,17,TRBJ1-4,TRBV4-2,.,TGTGCCAGCAGCCAAGACCCGGGACAGGGGAAAGGGGAAAAACTGTTTTTT,CASSQDPGQGKGEKLFF
.,14,TRBJ1-3,TRBV7-6,.,TGTGCCAGCAGCTTAGCTTCTGGAGGAAACACCATATATTTT,CASSLASGGNTIYF
.,15,TRBJ1-3,TRBV19,.,TGTGCCAGTAGTATAGATATCACGGCTGGAAACACCATATATTTT,CASSIDITAGNTIYF
TRBD2,15,TRBJ2-7,TRBV7-2,once,TGTGCCAGCAGCTTTAGCGGGGGCAACTCCTACGAGCAGTACTTC,CASSFSGGNSYEQYF
.,12,TRBJ1-1,TRBV6-5,.,TGTGCCAGCAGTTACTCAGGGGCCGAAGCTTTCTTT,CASSYSGAEAFF
.,14,TRBJ1-2,TRBV11-2,once,TGTGCCAGCAGCCCTACGGCGTCTAACTATGGCTACACCTTC,CASSPTASNYGYTF
.,16,TRBJ2-5,TRBV7-9,once,TGTGCCAGCAGCTTAGTTCTAGGGGCTGGTTCTGAGACCCAGTACTTC,CASSLVLGAGSETQYF
.,14,TRBJ2-2,TRBV19,once,TGTGCCAGTCGAGGAGGGGTTAACACCGGGGAGCTGTTTTTT,CASRGGVNTGELFF
.,14,TRBJ1-4,TRBV29-1,few,TGCAGCGCCAAGACGGTCTCAACTAATGAAAAACTGTTTTTT,CSAKTVSTNEKLFF
.,15,TRBJ2-5,TRBV4-3,.,TGCGCCAGCAGCCAAGATAGCGCTAGCTCGGGGACCCAGTACTTC,CASSQDSASSGTQYF
TRBD1,14,TRBJ1-6,TRBV18,once,TGTGCCAGCTCCCCCGGACAGGGAGAATCACCCCTCCACTTT,CASSPGQGESPLHF
.,15,TRBJ1-1,TRBV6-1,few,TGTGCCAGCAGTGAAAGGTCGGCAGCGAACACTGAAGCTTTCTTT,CASSERSAANTEAFF
.,14,TRBJ1-1,TRBV19,once,TGTGCCAGTAGTAAGGGCAGGGAGTATCGGGAAGCTTTCTTT,CASSKGREYREAFF
TRBD1,14,TRBJ1-1,TRBV10-3,.,TGTGCCATCAGTCTACAGGGGTTAAACACTGAAGCTTTCTTT,CAISLQGLNTEAFF
TRBD2,16,TRBJ2-5,TRBV5-1,.,TGCGCCAGCAGCATCCCTAGCGGGGGGGCTCGAGAGACCCAGTACTTC,CASSIPSGGARETQYF
TRBD1,16,TRBJ2-7,TRBV28,.,TGTGCCAGCAGTTTAAGGGCCGGGACAGGGATTTACGAGCAGTACTTC,CASSLRAGTGIYEQYF
TRBD2,19,TRBJ2-1,TRBV10-3,.,TGTGCCATCAGTGAAGGTCAAGGACTAGCGGGGTGGGCCCACAATGAGCAGTTCTTC,CAISEGQGLAGWAHNEQFF
.,12,TRBJ1-6,TRBV27,.,TGTGCCAGCAGTTTTGGCAATTCACCCCTCCACTTT,CASSFGNSPLHF
.,12,TRBJ1-3,TRBV6-5,.,TGTGCCAGCAGTCCATCGGGAAACACCATATATTTT,CASSPSGNTIYF
TRBD1,16,TRBJ2-3,TRBV5-1,.,TGCGCCAGCAGCTATCGTTCGGACAGGGCCACAGATACGCAGTATTTT,CASSYRSDRATDTQYF
TRBD2,15,TRBJ2-5,TRBV19,.,TGTGCCAGTAGTCCCCGGGAGCGGGGGGGAGAGACCCAGTACTTC,CASSPRERGGETQYF
TRBD1,15,TRBJ1-2,TRBV2,.,TGTGCCAGCAGTGTGGTGTCAGGGGGCACCCATGGCTACACCTTC,CASSVVSGGTHGYTF
.,15,TRBJ2-1,TRBV2,once,TGTGCCAGCAGTGCTCCGGGTCCCTCCTACAATGAGCAGTTCTTC,CASSAPGPSYNEQFF
.,14,TRBJ1-2,TRBV12-5,.,TGTGCTAGTGGTTTGGTCCCCAACAGCTATGGCTACACCTTC,CASGLVPNSYGYTF
.,15,TRBJ2-5,TRBV24-1,.,TGTGCCACCAGCGACGGGACGGAACCCCAAGAGACCCAGTACTTC,CATSDGTEPQETQYF
.,15,TRBJ1-4,TRBV25-1,.,TGTGCCAGCAGTGAATTTTGGACTACGGGAGAAAAACTGTTTTTT,CASSEFWTTGEKLFF
.,15,TRBJ1-6,TRBV11-2,.,TGTGCCAGCAGCGCTTTCTGGGGGGGAAATTCACCCCTCCACTTT,CASSAFWGGNSPLHF
.,14,TRBJ1-1,TRBV6-2/TRBV6-3,.,TGTGCCAGCAGTACAGGGACGTGGAACACTGAAGCTTTCTTT,CASSTGTWNTEAFF
TRBD2,17,TRBJ2-1,TRBV5-1,.,TGCGCCAGCAGCTTGGCCGGGGGGAGGGGTCTAGGCAATGAGCAGTTCTTC,CASSLAGGRGLGNEQFF
.,14,TRBJ1-2,TRBV5-1,.,TGCGCCAGCAGCTTGGGAGAAATTGACTATGGCTACACCTTC,CASSLGEIDYGYTF
.,15,TRBJ1-5,TRBV6-5,.,TGTGCCAGCAGTTACTCCGGCAGGGGCAATCAGCCCCAGCATTTT,CASSYSGRGNQPQHF
.,14,TRBJ1-1,TRBV28,.,TGTGCCAGCAGTTTCGCGACATCCCGGCATGAAGCTTTCTTT,CASSFATSRHEAFF
.,14,TRBJ2-7,TRBV28,.,TGTGCCAGCAGTTTGGCGGCAGCCACCTACGAGCAGTACTTC,CASSLAAATYEQYF
TRBD1,16,TRBJ2-1,TRBV5-4,.,TGTGCCAGCAGTCCAGACCAGGGGGCGGGCTACAATGAGCAGTTCTTC,CASSPDQGAGYNEQFF
.,15,TRBJ2-3,TRBV3-1/TRBV3-2,.,TGTGCCAGCAGCCCCCCTGGAGGGGGATCCTTAACGCAGTATTTT,CASSPPGGGSLTQYF
.,14,TRBJ1-6,TRBV30,.,TGTGCCTGGAGTGTGAGAAGTGTCGGTTCACCCCTCCACTTT,CAWSVRSVGSPLHF
.,14,TRBJ1-3,TRBV7-2,.,TGTGCCAGCAGCGTCAAATTAAGTGGAAACACCATATATTTT,CASSVKLSGNTIYF
.,15,TRBJ1-5,TRBV19,.,TGTGCCAGTTCACGGGACTCCGAGCACAATCAGCCCCAGCATTTT,CASSRDSEHNQPQHF
TRBD1,16,TRBJ2-5,TRBV6-2/TRBV6-3,.,TGTGCCAGCAGTTACCTAGGACAGGGAATATCGGAGACCCAGTACTTC,CASSYLGQGISETQYF
.,18,TRBJ1-6,TRBV19,.,TGTGCCAGTAGTATTGCCTCACCTCAGGCGTCCTATAATTCACCCCTCCACTTT,CASSIASPQASYNSPLHF
.,11,TRBJ2-3,TRBV5-8,.,TGTGCCAGCAGCTTCATGGAATCGCAGTATTTT,CASSFMESQYF
.,15,TRBJ2-1,TRBV11-3,.,TGTGCCAGCAGCTTAGGCAGGGGAAGCTACAATGAGCAGTTCTTC,CASSLGRGSYNEQFF
.,12,TRBJ1-2,TRBV6-4,once,TGTGCCAGCAGAACACTTAGGGGAGGCTACACCTTC,CASRTLRGGYTF
.,13,TRBJ1-5,TRBV12-3/TRBV12-4,.,TGTGCCAGCAGACAGGGTGAGGGGCAGCCCCAGCATTTT,CASRQGEGQPQHF
.,16,TRBJ2-1,TRBV27,.,TGTGCCAGCAGTTTAAGCGCGCCGAGCTCCTACAATGAGCAGTTCTTC,CASSLSAPSSYNEQFF
.,12,TRBJ1-2,TRBV6-5,.,TGTGCCAGCAGTTCAGGGACCTATGGCTACACCTTC,CASSSGTYGYTF
.,14,TRBJ1-1,TRBV19,.,TGTGCCAGTAGTTTAGGACAGACAAACACTGAAGCTTTCTTT,CASSLGQTNTEAFF
.,13,TRBJ2-7,TRBV13,.,TGTGCCAGCAGCCGCCGGGCCATGTACGAGCAGTACTTC,CASSRRAMYEQYF